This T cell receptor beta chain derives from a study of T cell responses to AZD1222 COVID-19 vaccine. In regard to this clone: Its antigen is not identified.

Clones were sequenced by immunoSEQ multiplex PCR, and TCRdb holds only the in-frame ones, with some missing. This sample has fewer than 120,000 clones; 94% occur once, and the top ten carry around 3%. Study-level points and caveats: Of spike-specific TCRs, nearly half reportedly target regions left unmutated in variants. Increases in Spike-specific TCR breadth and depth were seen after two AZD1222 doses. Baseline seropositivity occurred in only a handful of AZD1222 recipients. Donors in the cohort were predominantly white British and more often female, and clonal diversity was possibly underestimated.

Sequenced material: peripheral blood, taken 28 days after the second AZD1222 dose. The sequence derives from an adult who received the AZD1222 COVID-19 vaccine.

Written as DNA, the CDR3 is TGTGCCAGCAGCTCGGGGGGAGGATCGGGGCAAGAGACCCAGTACTTC. Its protein is CASSSGGGSGQETQYF. The chain carries TRBV5-5 and TRBJ2-5; 7 bases fit TRBD2. Germline V gene lookup returns CDR1 SGHKS and CDR2 YYEKEE (reference sequence). V was clipped by 3 bases and J by 2 bases; unmatched bases: 10. This CDR3 comprises 16 residues.